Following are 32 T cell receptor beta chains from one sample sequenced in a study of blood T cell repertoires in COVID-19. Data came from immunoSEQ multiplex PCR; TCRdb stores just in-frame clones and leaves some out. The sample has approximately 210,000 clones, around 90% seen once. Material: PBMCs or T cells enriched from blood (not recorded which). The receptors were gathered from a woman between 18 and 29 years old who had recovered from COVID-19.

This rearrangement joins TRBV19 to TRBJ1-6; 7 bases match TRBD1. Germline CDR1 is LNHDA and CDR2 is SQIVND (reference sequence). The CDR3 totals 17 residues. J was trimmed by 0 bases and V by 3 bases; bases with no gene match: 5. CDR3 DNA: TGTGCCAGTAGTATCGGGGGACAGAGCTCCTATAATTCACCCCTCCACTTT. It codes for CASSIGGQSSYNSPLHF. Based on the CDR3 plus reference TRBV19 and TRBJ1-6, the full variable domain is DGGITQSPKYLFRKEGQNVTLSCEQNLNHDAMYWYRQDPGQGLRLIYYSQIVNDFQKGDIAEGYSVSREKKESFPLTVTSAQKNPTAFYLCASSIGGQSSYNSPLHFGNGTRLTVT.

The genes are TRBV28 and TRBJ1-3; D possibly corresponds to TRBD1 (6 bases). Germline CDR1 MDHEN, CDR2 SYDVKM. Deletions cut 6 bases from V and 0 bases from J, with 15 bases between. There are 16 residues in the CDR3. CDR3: CASSITGRHSGNTIYF. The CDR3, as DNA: TGTGCCAGCAGCATCACAGGGCGACACTCTGGAAACACCATATATTTT.

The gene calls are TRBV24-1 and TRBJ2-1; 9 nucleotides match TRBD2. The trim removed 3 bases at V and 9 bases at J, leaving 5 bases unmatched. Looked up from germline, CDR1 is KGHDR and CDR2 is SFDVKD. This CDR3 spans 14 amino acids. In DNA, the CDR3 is TGTGCCACCAGTGATATGGGACTAGCCAGTGAGCAGTTCTTC. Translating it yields CATSDMGLASEQFF.

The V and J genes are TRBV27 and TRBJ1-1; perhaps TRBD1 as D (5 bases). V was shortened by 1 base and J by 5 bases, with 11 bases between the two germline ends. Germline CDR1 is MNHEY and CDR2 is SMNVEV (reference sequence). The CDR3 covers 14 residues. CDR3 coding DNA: TGTGCCAGCAGTTTATTTACAGGAAAGACTGAAGCTTTCTTT. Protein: CASSLFTGKTEAFF.

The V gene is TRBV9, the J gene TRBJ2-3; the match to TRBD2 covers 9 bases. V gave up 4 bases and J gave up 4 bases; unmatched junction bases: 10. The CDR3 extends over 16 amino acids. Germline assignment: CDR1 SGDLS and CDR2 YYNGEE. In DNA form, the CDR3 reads TGTGCCAGCAGCTCCCATGGCGGGGGGGCAGCAGATACGCAGTATTTT. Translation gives CASSSHGGGAADTQYF.

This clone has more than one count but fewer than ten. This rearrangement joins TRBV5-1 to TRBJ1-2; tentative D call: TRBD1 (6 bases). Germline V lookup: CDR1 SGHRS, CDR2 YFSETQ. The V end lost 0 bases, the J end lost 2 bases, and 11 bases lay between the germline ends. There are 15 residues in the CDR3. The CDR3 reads CASSLVQTGNYGYTF. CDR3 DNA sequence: TGCGCCAGCAGCTTGGTACAAACAGGGAACTATGGCTACACCTTC.

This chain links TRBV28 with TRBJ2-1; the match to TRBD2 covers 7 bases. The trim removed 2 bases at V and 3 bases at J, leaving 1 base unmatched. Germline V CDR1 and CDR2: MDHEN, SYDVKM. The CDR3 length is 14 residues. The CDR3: CASSLPSGYNEQFF. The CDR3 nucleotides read TGTGCCAGCAGTTTACCTAGCGGCTACAATGAGCAGTTCTTC.

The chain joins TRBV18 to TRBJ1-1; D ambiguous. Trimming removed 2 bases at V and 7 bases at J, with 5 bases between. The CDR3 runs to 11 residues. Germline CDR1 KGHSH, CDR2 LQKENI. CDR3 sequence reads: CASSPENEAFF. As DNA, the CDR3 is TGTGCCAGCTCACCAGAGAATGAAGCTTTCTTT.

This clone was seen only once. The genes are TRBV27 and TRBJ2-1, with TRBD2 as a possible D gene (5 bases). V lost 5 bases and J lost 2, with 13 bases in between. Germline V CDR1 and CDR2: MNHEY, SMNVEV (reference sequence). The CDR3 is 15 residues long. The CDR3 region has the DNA TGTGCCAGCAGTCTAACTAGGGTAACCTACAATGAGCAGTTCTTC. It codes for CASSLTRVTYNEQFF.

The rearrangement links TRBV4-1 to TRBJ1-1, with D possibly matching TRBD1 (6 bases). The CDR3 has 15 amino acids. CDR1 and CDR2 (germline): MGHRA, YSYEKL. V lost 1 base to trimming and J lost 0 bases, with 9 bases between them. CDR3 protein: CASSQVWTVNTEAFF. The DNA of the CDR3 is TGCGCCAGCAGCCAAGTGTGGACAGTGAACACTGAAGCTTTCTTT.

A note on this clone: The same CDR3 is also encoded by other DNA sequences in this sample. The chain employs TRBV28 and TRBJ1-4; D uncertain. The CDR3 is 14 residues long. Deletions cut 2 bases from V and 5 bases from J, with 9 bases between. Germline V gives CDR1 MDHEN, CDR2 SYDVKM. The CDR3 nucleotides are TGTGCCAGCAGTTTAGGGCAGCCAAATGAAAAACTGTTTTTT. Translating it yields CASSLGQPNEKLFF.

The CDR3 loop is CASSRQGQGAYEQYF. CDR3 DNA sequence: TGTGCCAGCAGCCGCCAGGGACAGGGGGCATACGAGCAGTACTTC. The J gene is TRBJ2-7, the V gene TRBV6-5; 12 nucleotides align to TRBD1. CDR3 length: 15 amino acids. Looked up from germline, CDR1 is MNHEY and CDR2 is SVGAGI. After removal of 6 bases from V and 4 bases from J, the junction contained 7 bases not matched to a gene.

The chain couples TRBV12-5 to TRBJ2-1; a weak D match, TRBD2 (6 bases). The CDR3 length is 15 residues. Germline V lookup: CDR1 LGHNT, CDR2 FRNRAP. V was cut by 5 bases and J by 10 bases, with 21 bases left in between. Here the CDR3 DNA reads TGTGCTAGTGGTGGGCGGGACCGCGGGCCAGGGGAGCAGTTCTTC. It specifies CASGGRDRGPGEQFF. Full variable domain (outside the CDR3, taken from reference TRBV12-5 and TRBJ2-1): DARVTQTPRHKVTEMGQEVTMRCQPILGHNTVFWYRQTMMQGLELLAYFRNRAPLDDSGMPKDRFSAEMPDATLATLKIQPSEPRDSAVYFCASGGRDRGPGEQFFGPGTRLTVL.

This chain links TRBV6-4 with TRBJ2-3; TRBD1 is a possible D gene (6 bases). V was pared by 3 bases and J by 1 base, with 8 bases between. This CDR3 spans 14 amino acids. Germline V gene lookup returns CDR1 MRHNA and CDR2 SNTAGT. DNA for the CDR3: TGTGCCAGCAGTGAGGCAGGGGGCACAGATACGCAGTATTTT. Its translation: CASSEAGGTDTQYF.

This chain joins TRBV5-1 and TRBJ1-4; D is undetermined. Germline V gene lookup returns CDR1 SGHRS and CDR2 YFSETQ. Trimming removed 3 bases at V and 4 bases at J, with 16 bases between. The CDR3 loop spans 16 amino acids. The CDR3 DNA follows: TGCGCCAGCAGCTCCTCCCGGAGGAGCCTTAATGAAAAACTGTTTTTT. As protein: CASSSSRRSLNEKLFF. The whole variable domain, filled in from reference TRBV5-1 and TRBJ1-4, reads KAGVTQTPRYLIKTRGQQVTLSCSPISGHRSVSWYQQTPGQGLQFLFEYFSETQRNKGNFPGRFSGRQFSNSRSEMNVSTLELGDSALYLCASSSSRRSLNEKLFFGSGTQLSVL.

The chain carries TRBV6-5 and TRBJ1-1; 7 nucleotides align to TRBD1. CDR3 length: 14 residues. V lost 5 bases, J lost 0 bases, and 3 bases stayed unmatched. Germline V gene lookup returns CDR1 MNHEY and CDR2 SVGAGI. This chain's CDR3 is CASSRQGLNTEAFF. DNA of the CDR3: TGTGCCAGCAGTAGACAGGGCCTGAACACTGAAGCTTTCTTT.

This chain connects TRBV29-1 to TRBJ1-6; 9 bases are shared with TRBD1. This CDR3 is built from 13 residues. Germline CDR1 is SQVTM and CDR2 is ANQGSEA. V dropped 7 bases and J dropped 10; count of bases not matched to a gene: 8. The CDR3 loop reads CSARDREGSPLHF. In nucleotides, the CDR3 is TGCAGCGCTAGGGACAGGGAGGGCTCACCCCTCCACTTT.

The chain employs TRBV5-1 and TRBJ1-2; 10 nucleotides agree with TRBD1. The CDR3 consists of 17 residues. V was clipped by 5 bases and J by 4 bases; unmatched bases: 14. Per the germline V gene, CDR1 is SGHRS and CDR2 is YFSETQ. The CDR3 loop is CASSSTGGASNFYGYTF. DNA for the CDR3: TGCGCCAGCAGTTCGACAGGGGGCGCTTCTAACTTCTATGGCTACACCTTC.

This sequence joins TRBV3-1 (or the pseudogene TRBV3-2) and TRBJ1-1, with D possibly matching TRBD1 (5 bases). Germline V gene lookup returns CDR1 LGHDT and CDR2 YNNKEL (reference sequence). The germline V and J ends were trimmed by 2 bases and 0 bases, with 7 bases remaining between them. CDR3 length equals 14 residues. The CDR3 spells CASSQRGMNTEAFF. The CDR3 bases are TGTGCCAGCAGCCAAAGGGGTATGAACACTGAAGCTTTCTTT.

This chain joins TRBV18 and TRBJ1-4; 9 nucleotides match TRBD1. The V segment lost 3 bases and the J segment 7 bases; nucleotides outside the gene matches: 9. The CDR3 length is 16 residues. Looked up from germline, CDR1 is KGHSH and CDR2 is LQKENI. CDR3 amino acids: CASSPSSGQGGEKLFF. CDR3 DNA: TGTGCCAGCTCACCTAGCTCGGGACAGGGCGGTGAAAAACTGTTTTTT.

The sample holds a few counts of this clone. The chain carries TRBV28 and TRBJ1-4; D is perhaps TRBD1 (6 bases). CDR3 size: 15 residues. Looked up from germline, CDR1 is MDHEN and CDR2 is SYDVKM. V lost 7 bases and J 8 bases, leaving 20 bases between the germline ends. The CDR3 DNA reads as TGTGCCAGCACCACCCGTGGGGGGGCGCGCGAAAAACTGTTTTTT. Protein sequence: CASTTRGGAREKLFF.

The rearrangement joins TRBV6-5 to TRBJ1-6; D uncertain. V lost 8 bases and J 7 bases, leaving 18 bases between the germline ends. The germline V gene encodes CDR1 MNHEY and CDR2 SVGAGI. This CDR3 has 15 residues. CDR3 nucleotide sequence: TGTGCCAGCCGCTCTTCCTCAGGTCCCAATTCACCCCTCCACTTT. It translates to CASRSSSGPNSPLHF.

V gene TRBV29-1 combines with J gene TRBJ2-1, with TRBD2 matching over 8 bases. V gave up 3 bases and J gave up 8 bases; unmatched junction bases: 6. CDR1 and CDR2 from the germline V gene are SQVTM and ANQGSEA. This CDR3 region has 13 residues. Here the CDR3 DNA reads TGCAGCGTTGACGGGCGGGGGGATCATGAGCAGTTCTTC. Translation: CSVDGRGDHEQFF.

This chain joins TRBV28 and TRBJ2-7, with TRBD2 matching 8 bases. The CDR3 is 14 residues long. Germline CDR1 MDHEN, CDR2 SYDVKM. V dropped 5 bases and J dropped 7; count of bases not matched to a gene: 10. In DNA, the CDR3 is TGTGCCAGCAGTGAACCAGCGGGGGCGGGGGAGCAGTACTTC. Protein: CASSEPAGAGEQYF.

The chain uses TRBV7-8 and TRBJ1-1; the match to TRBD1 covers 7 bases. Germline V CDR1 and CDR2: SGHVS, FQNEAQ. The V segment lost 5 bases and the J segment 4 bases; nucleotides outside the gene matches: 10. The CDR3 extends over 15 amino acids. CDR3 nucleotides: TGTGCCAGCAGCGTCTTAGGGGGCCCAACCACTGAAGCTTTCTTT. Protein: CASSVLGGPTTEAFF.

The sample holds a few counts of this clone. The CDR3 nucleotides are TGTGCCAGCAGCTTAGAAGGGGGGGGCTGGACGGCCAGCGGGCAGTACTTC. It specifies CASSLEGGGWTASGQYF. The chain is built from TRBV7-2 and TRBJ2-7; possibly TRBD2 for D (7 bases). The CDR3 runs to 17 residues. Trimming removed 1 base from V and 9 bases from J, with 25 bases in between. Germline V lookup: CDR1 SGHTA, CDR2 FQGNSA.

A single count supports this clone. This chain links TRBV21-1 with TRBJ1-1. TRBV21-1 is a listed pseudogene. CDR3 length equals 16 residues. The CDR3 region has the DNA TGTGCCAGCAGCCTCAGATGCTGCACGGGGAACACTGAAGCTTTCTTT. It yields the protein CASSLRCCTGNTEAFF.

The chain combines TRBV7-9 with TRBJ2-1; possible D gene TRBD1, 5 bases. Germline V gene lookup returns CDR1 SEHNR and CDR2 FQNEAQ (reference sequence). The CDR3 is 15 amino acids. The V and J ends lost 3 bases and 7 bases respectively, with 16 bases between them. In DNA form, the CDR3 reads TGTGCCAGCAGCTTGCCCGAAGGGGTTCGAAATGAGCAGTTCTTC. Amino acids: CASSLPEGVRNEQFF.

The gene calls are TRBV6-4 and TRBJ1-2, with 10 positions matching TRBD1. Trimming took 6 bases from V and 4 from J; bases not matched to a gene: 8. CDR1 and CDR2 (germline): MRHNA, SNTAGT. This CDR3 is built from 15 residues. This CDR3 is CASREGQGESYGYTF. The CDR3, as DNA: TGTGCCAGCAGAGAAGGACAGGGGGAAAGCTATGGCTACACCTTC.

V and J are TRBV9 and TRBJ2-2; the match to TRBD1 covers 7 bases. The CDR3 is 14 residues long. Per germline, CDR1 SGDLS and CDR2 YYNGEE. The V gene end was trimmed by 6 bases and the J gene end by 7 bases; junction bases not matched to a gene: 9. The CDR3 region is CASTPGQMFGELFF. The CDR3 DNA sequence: TGTGCCAGCACCCCGGGACAGATGTTCGGGGAGCTGTTTTTT.

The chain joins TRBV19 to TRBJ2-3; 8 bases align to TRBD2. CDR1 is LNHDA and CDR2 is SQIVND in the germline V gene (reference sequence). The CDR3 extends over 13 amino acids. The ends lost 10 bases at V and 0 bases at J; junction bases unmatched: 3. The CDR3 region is CAITSGSTDTQYF. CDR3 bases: TGTGCCATAACTAGCGGAAGCACAGATACGCAGTATTTT.

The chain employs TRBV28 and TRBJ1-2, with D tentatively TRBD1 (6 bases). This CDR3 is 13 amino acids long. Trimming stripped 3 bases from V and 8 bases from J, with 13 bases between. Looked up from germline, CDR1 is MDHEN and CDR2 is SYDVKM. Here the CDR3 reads CASSLPDRIGYTF. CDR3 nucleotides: TGTGCCAGCAGTTTGCCCGACAGGATCGGCTACACCTTC.